Below are 28 T cell receptor beta chains sequenced from a single sample in a study of blood T cell repertoires in COVID-19. The table came from immunoSEQ multiplex PCR; TCRdb's copy has only in-frame clones and leaves some out. The profile shows about 210,000 clones, approximately 80% of them singletons. Sequences were obtained from peripheral blood. Receptors were obtained from a woman aged 80 or over with COVID-19, enrolled during active disease.

The chain carries TRBV2 and TRBJ2-1; weak D call: TRBD2 (5 bases). The CDR3 has 15 amino acids. CDR1 is SNHLY and CDR2 is FYNNEI in the germline V gene. Trimming stripped 5 bases from V and 0 bases from J, with 11 bases between. The CDR3 loop is CASSRAGSSYNEQFF. In nucleotides, the CDR3 is TGTGCCAGCAGTCGGGCGGGTAGCTCCTACAATGAGCAGTTCTTC.

This clone has only a few counts. The genes are TRBV28 and TRBJ1-3, with D uncertain. Germline CDR1 reads MDHEN; CDR2 reads SYDVKM. The V and J ends lost 6 bases and 0 bases respectively, with 30 bases between them. CDR3 length: 21 amino acids. The CDR3 sequence: CASSPLTPFVGEKGSGNTIYF. Written as DNA, the CDR3 is TGTGCCAGCAGCCCACTAACTCCTTTCGTTGGGGAGAAGGGCTCTGGAAACACCATATATTTT.

The chain uses TRBV28 and TRBJ2-7; TRBD2 matches at 14 bases. The J segment lost 3 bases and the V segment lost 5 bases, leaving 6 bases of the junction unmatched. This CDR3 is built from 16 residues. Germline V lookup: CDR1 MDHEN, CDR2 SYDVKM. The CDR3 DNA follows: TGTGCCAGCAGTCCTGGGACTAGCGGGGGTCTCTACGAGCAGTACTTC. Translating gives CASSPGTSGGLYEQYF.

This chain's CDR3 is CASSVAAGGSSYEQYF. CDR3 bases: TGTGCCAGCAGCGTAGCGGCCGGGGGAAGCTCCTACGAGCAGTACTTC. The chain joins TRBV9 to TRBJ2-7, with a weak D call TRBD2 (6 bases). Deletions cut 0 bases from V and 0 bases from J, with 13 bases between. CDR1 and CDR2 (germline): SGDLS, YYNGEE. CDR3 length: 16 amino acids.

The chain combines TRBV18 with TRBJ1-1, with D unresolved. V was pared by 3 bases and J by 5 bases, with 10 bases between. CDR1 KGHSH and CDR2 LQKENI come from the germline V gene. The CDR3 has 13 residues. The CDR3 spells CASSPLGETEAFF. CDR3 bases: TGTGCCAGCTCACCTTTGGGCGAGACTGAAGCTTTCTTT.

The V call is TRBV14, the J call TRBJ2-5; D remains ambiguous. Looked up from germline, CDR1 is SGHDN and CDR2 is FVKESK. V lost 1 base and J 4 bases, leaving 7 bases between the germline ends. This CDR3 has 13 amino acids. CDR3 in DNA: TGTGCCAGCAGCCAAGGGCGGCGAGAGACCCAGTACTTC. Translation gives CASSQGRRETQYF. Full variable domain (outside the CDR3, taken from reference TRBV14 and TRBJ2-5): EAGVTQFPSHSVIEKGQTVTLRCDPISGHDNLYWYRRVMGKEIKFLLHFVKESKQDESGMPNNRFLAERTGGTYSTLKVQPAELEDSGVYFCASSQGRRETQYFGPGTRLLVL.

The chain has TRBV19 and TRBJ2-5; D uncertain. The V gene lost 9 bases and the J gene lost 2 bases, with 16 bases spanning the gap. Germline values: CDR1 LNHDA, CDR2 SQIVND (reference sequence). The CDR3 consists of 14 residues. The CDR3 DNA reads as TGTGCCAGCTCTCATCATGCGCGACAAGAGACCCAGTACTTC. Amino acid sequence: CASSHHARQETQYF.

The chain couples TRBV7-2 to TRBJ2-5; 12 positions agree with TRBD1. Trimming took 5 bases from V and 7 from J; bases not matched to a gene: 5. The CDR3 consists of 14 residues. Germline loops: CDR1 SGHTA, CDR2 FQGNSA. CDR3: CASSPGTGGRTQYF. DNA of the CDR3: TGTGCCAGCAGCCCAGGGACAGGGGGCCGGACCCAGTACTTC.

V and J are TRBV28 and TRBJ1-5, with TRBD1 matching 11 bases. There are 15 residues in the CDR3. Germline CDR1 reads MDHEN; CDR2 reads SYDVKM. V dropped 0 bases and J dropped 6; count of bases not matched to a gene: 1. The CDR3 coding sequence is TGTGCCAGCAGTTTATGGGGGACAGGGGGTCAGCCCCAGCATTTT. Amino acids: CASSLWGTGGQPQHF.

The V call is TRBV7-2, the J call TRBJ1-5, with D possibly matching TRBD1 (6 bases). The CDR3 length is 16 residues. In germline, CDR1 is SGHTA, CDR2 FQGNSA. With 1 base removed from V and 1 base from J, the gap between germline ends came to 11 bases. For the CDR3, the DNA is TGTGCCAGCAGCTTAGGGCGGACAGAGAGCAATCAGCCCCAGCATTTT. Protein sequence: CASSLGRTESNQPQHF.

The chain has TRBV19 and TRBJ1-4; 7 nucleotides line up with TRBD1. Per the germline V gene, CDR1 is LNHDA and CDR2 is SQIVND (reference sequence). The CDR3 loop spans 16 amino acids. V lost 7 bases, J lost 1 base, and 9 bases stayed unmatched. The CDR3 loop reads CASNEGGGRTNEKLFF. Written as DNA, the CDR3 is TGTGCCAGTAATGAAGGGGGCGGCAGAACTAATGAAAAACTGTTTTTT.

The chain combines TRBV6-5 with TRBJ1-4; 7 bases are shared with TRBD1. Germline values: CDR1 MNHEY, CDR2 SVGAGI. The CDR3 contains 15 residues. Germline trimming cut 4 bases from V and 1 base from J; bases unmatched to any gene: 3. As DNA, the CDR3 is TGTGCCAGCAGTTCCCAGGGGGGAACTAATGAAAAACTGTTTTTT. It codes for CASSSQGGTNEKLFF.

This chain links TRBV27 with TRBJ2-2, with TRBD2 matching 8 bases. The CDR3 is 17 residues long. J gave up 6 bases and V 2 bases, and 11 bases lay outside the gene matches. The germline V gene has CDR1 MNHEY and CDR2 SMNVEV (reference sequence). The CDR3 coding sequence is TGTGCCAGCAGTTTAAAGGGCGGGAGGCCCTTCCCCGGGGAGCTGTTTTTT. Translating gives CASSLKGGRPFPGELFF.

V gene TRBV19 combines with J gene TRBJ1-4; TRBD1 is a possible D gene (6 bases). Germline V gene lookup returns CDR1 LNHDA and CDR2 SQIVND (reference sequence). The CDR3 contains 13 residues. V dropped 10 bases and J dropped 3 bases, with 12 bases sitting between them. CDR3 sequence reads: CATGGGPNEKLFF. CDR3 sequence (DNA): TGTGCCACCGGGGGGGGGCCTAATGAAAAACTGTTTTTT.

The rearrangement joins TRBV10-3 to TRBJ1-1, with 7 bases aligning to TRBD1. Germline V gene lookup returns CDR1 ENHRY and CDR2 SYGVKD. The CDR3 has 16 residues. Trimming removed 4 bases from V and 4 bases from J; junction bases left unmatched: 12. CDR3 bases: TGTGCCATCAGTGGGACAGGTACGGGGGTAACCACTGAAGCTTTCTTT. It is translated as CAISGTGTGVTTEAFF.

V and J are TRBV18 and TRBJ2-7; 9 bases fit TRBD1. The CDR3 length is 15 residues. Germline values: CDR1 KGHSH, CDR2 LQKENI. After removal of 4 bases from V and 4 bases from J, the junction contained 8 bases not matched to a gene. The CDR3 here is CASSLAGQGRYEQYF. CDR3 in DNA: TGTGCCAGCTCACTAGCAGGACAGGGGAGGTACGAGCAGTACTTC. Complete variable domain (other parts from reference TRBV18 and TRBJ2-7): NAGVMQNPRHLVRRRGQEARLRCSPMKGHSHVYWYRQLPEEGLKFMVYLQKENIIDESGMPKERFSAEFPKEGPSILRIQQVVRGDSAAYFCASSLAGQGRYEQYFGPGTRLTVT.

This chain links TRBV5-1 with TRBJ2-2, with 8 bases that match TRBD2. In germline, CDR1 is SGHRS, CDR2 YFSETQ. The J segment lost 4 bases and the V segment lost 1 base, leaving 6 bases of the junction unmatched. The CDR3 is made up of 16 amino acids. This chain's CDR3 is CASSLTLAGLTGELFF. For the CDR3, the DNA is TGCGCCAGCAGCTTGACGCTAGCGGGCCTCACCGGGGAGCTGTTTTTT.

The genes are TRBV3-1 (or the pseudogene TRBV3-2) and TRBJ1-1, with TRBD1 identical over 10 bases. This CDR3 has 14 amino acids. The trim removed 5 bases at V and 2 bases at J, leaving 2 bases unmatched. Germline-derived CDR1 and CDR2 are LGHDT and YNNKEL (reference sequence). CDR3 sequence reads: CASSGTGANTEAFF. The CDR3 DNA sequence: TGTGCCAGCAGCGGGACAGGGGCCAACACTGAAGCTTTCTTT.

This chain joins TRBV3-1 (or the pseudogene TRBV3-2) and TRBJ2-1; D may be TRBD1 (5 bases). Trimming pared 1 base from V and 7 bases from J, leaving 14 bases between. The CDR3 length is 15 residues. Germline V CDR1 and CDR2: LGHDT, YNNKEL (reference sequence). The CDR3 sequence is CASSQVRNPGNEQFF. The CDR3 coding sequence is TGTGCCAGCAGCCAAGTAAGAAACCCAGGGAATGAGCAGTTCTTC.

This rearrangement joins TRBV6-5 to TRBJ1-2; D is unclear. The germline V gene has CDR1 MNHEY and CDR2 SVGAGI. This CDR3 comprises 13 residues. The CDR3 is CASRGGPLGGYTF. The CDR3 coding sequence is TGTGCTTCCCGGGGAGGGCCACTAGGAGGCTACACCTTC.

The V and J genes are TRBV21-1 and TRBJ2-7; the D segment call TRBD2 is taken from the table without a DNA check. TRBV21-1 constitutes a pseudogene. CDR3 length equals 14 residues. The CDR3 DNA sequence: TGTGCCAGCAGCGAACTAGCGGGAGACTACGAGCAGTACTTC. Protein sequence: CASSELAGDYEQYF.

The J gene is TRBJ1-1, the V gene TRBV11-2; weak D call: TRBD1 (5 bases). This CDR3 has 12 residues. Germline CDR1 and CDR2: SGHAT and FQNNGV. V was cut by 1 base and J by 9 bases, with 9 bases left in between. The CDR3 region has the DNA TGTGCCAGCAGCTTAGGGGGGGTCCAAGCTTTCTTT. This translates into CASSLGGVQAFF.

The CDR3 sequence: CASSINPTGGNQPQHF. The CDR3 region has the DNA TGTGCCAGTAGTATCAACCCGACAGGGGGGAATCAGCCCCAGCATTTT. The rearrangement uses TRBV19 and TRBJ1-5, with TRBD1 identical over 9 bases. V lost 3 bases to trimming and J lost 4 bases; unmatched junction nucleotides: 7. CDR1 and CDR2 from the germline V gene are LNHDA and SQIVND (reference sequence). This CDR3 spans 16 amino acids.

The chain combines TRBV4-1 with TRBJ2-1; TRBD2 agrees at 10 bases. Germline V gives CDR1 MGHRA, CDR2 YSYEKL. The CDR3 length is 16 residues. Unmatched junction bases numbered 6, after V lost 0 bases and J lost 7 bases. CDR3 in DNA: TGCGCCAGCAGCCAAGATCCGGCTAGCGGGGGAAATGAGCAGTTCTTC. Translated: CASSQDPASGGNEQFF.

This clone was recorded once. The V gene is TRBV3-1 (or the pseudogene TRBV3-2), the J gene TRBJ2-5; tentative D call: TRBD2 (6 bases). The germline gives CDR1 LGHDT, CDR2 YNNKEL (reference sequence). The CDR3 consists of 15 residues. Trimming took off 3 bases at V and 3 bases at J, with 14 bases between the two ends. CDR3 DNA sequence: TGTGCCAGCAGCCAGTCCGGGACTGGAAAAGAGACCCAGTACTTC. Its protein product is CASSQSGTGKETQYF.

The genes are TRBV9 and TRBJ2-2; TRBD2 matches at 8 bases. The J segment lost 0 bases and the V segment lost 0 bases, leaving 4 bases of the junction unmatched. CDR3 size: 17 residues. Per germline, CDR1 SGDLS and CDR2 YYNGEE. The CDR3, as DNA: TGTGCCAGCAGCGTAGAGAGTAGCGGGGCGAACACCGGGGAGCTGTTTTTT. Amino acids: CASSVESSGANTGELFF.

The chain is built from TRBV6-6 and TRBJ1-1, with D possibly being TRBD1 (5 bases). The germline CDR1 and CDR2 sequences are MNHNY and SVGAGI (reference sequence). The CDR3 runs 14 residues. V lost 5 bases to trimming and J lost 5 bases, with 15 bases between them. CDR3 region: CASSPRFGGTEAFF. CDR3 nucleotide sequence: TGTGCCAGCAGTCCCCGTTTCGGGGGGACTGAAGCTTTCTTT.

The chain employs TRBV7-8 and TRBJ2-7, with 8 bases fitting TRBD1. Germline loops: CDR1 SGHVS, CDR2 FQNEAQ. After removal of 3 bases from V and 6 bases from J, the junction contained 10 bases not matched to a gene. This CDR3 spans 15 amino acids. CDR3 nucleotide sequence: TGTGCCAGCAGCTTCTCAAGGGACAGGAGGGTCGAGCAGTACTTC. This codes for CASSFSRDRRVEQYF. Full variable domain (outside the CDR3, taken from reference TRBV7-8 and TRBJ2-7): GAGVSQSPRYKVAKRGQDVALRCDPISGHVSLFWYQQALGQGPEFLTYFQNEAQLDKSGLPSDRFFAERPEGSVSTLKIQRTQQEDSAVYLCASSFSRDRRVEQYFGPGTRLTVT.